The 3 T cell receptor beta chains given below trace back to one sample, sequenced in a study of OX40 agonist ivuxolimab in advanced cancers. Using immunoSEQ multiplex PCR, the repertoire was profiled, and TCRdb retains in-frame clones only, with some absent. The sample records roughly 70,000 clones, around 90% being singletons. Sequencing was performed on CD4+ or CD8+ T cells sorted from blood, taken in a trial of the OX40 agonist ivuxolimab. These receptor sequences come from an adult with an advanced solid tumor such as melanoma, head and neck, liver or kidney cancer.

This clone was counted a few times. The chain employs TRBV28 and TRBJ1-2, with TRBD1 as a possible D gene (6 bases). The length of the CDR3 is 13 residues. Between the trimmed V and J ends, which lost 6 bases and 3 bases, there was a span of 11 bases. Germline CDR1 MDHEN, CDR2 SYDVKM. The CDR3 sequence: CASREGVDYGYTF. CDR3 coding DNA: TGTGCCAGCAGAGAGGGGGTTGACTATGGCTACACCTTC.

With regard to this clone: This CDR3 is also generated by other DNA sequences in the sample. The rearrangement links TRBV9 to TRBJ2-1; a possible D gene is TRBD2 (5 bases). Germline loops: CDR1 SGDLS, CDR2 YYNGEE. This CDR3 contains 16 residues. Trimming removed 2 bases at V and 4 bases at J, with 16 bases between. CDR3 sequence reads: CASSVGLAGPYNEQFF. Here the CDR3 DNA reads TGTGCCAGCAGCGTCGGACTGGCGGGCCCTTACAATGAGCAGTTCTTC.

CDR3 region: CASTNLETQYF. DNA of the CDR3: TGTGCCAGCACAAACTTAGAGACCCAGTACTTC. This chain joins TRBV2 and TRBJ2-5; D not certain. Germline values: CDR1 SNHLY, CDR2 FYNNEI. V lost 7 bases to trimming and J lost 4 bases, with 7 bases between them. The CDR3 consists of 11 residues.